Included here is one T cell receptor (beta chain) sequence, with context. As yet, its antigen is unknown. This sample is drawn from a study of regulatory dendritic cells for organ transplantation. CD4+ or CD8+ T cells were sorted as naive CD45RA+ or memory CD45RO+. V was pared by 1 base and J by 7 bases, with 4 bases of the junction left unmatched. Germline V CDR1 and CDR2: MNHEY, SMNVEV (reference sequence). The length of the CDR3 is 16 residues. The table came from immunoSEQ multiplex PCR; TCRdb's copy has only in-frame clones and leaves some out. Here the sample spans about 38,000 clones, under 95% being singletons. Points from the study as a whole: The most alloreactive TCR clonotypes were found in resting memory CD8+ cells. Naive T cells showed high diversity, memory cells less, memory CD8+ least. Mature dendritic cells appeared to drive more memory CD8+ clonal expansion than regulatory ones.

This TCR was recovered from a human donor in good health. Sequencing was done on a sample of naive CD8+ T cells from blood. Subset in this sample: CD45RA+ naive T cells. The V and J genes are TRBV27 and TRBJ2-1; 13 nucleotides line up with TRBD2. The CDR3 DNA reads TGTGCCAGCAGTTTATGGACTAGCGGGAGTAAGAATGAGCAGTTCTTC. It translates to CASSLWTSGSKNEQFF.